The T cell receptor (beta chain) under discussion was sequenced for a study of T cells in Graves' hyperthyroidism and ophthalmopathy. Study outcomes and limitations: With a median lead of about six months before onset, the model predicted ophthalmopathy.

At least ten counts were recorded for this clonotype. Its antigen is still unknown. In germline, CDR1 is LNHDA, CDR2 SQIVND (reference sequence). The ends lost 6 bases at V and 3 bases at J; junction bases unmatched: 5. The CDR3 contains 13 residues. Amplification targeted TCR beta CDR3 regions from RNA transcripts. A first-round RT-PCR of the TCR CDR3 used the HTBI primer set. TCRdb fed the multiplex PCR reads into MiXCR, producing one record per CDR3 protein. The sample records about 360,000 distinct CDR3 sequences, 13% being singletons. The chain carries TRBV19 and TRBJ2-7, with 7 bases that match TRBD1. The clonotype originates from a woman in her late teens or twenties with Graves' hyperthyroidism. What was sequenced was blood. The CDR3 region is CASSRDRNYEQYF. The CDR3 DNA reads TGTGCCAGTAGCAGGGACAGAAACTACGAGCAGTACTTC.